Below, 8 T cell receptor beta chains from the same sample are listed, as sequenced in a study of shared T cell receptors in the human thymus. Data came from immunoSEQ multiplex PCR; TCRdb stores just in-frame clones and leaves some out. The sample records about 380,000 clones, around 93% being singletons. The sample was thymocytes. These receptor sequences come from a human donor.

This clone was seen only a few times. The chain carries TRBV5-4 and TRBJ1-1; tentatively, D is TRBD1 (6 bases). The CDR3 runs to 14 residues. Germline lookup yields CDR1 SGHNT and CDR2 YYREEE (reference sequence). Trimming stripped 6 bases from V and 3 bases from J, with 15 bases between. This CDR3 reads CASTKGGGDTEAFF. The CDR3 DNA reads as TGTGCCAGCACAAAGGGGGGCGGGGACACTGAAGCTTTCTTT.

The chain's CDR3 is CASSERGRGRGIYEQYF. CDR3 bases: TGCGCCAGCAGTGAGAGGGGCCGGGGCCGGGGAATCTACGAGCAGTACTTC. The gene calls are TRBV10-1 and TRBJ2-7; D is tentatively TRBD1 or TRBD2 (5 bases each). Germline loops: CDR1 WNHNN, CDR2 SYGVQD (reference sequence). The CDR3 is made up of 17 amino acids. Trimming took off 2 bases at V and 3 bases at J, with 20 bases between the two ends.

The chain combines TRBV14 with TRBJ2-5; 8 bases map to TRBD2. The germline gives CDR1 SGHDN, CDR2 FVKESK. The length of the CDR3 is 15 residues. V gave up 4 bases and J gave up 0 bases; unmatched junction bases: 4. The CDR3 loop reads CASSPGGAYQETQYF. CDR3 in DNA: TGTGCCAGCAGCCCCGGGGGGGCGTACCAAGAGACCCAGTACTTC.

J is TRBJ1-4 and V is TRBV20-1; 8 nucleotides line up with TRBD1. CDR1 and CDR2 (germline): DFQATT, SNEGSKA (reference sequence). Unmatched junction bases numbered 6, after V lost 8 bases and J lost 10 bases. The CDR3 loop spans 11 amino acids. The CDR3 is CSTGQGRKLFF. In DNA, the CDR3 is TGCAGTACCGGACAGGGTCGAAAACTGTTTTTT.

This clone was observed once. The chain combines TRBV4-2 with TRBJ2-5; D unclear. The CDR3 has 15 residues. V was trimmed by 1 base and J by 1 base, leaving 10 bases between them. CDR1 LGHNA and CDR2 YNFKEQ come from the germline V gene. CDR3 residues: CASSQVHPSQETQYF. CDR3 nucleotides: TGTGCCAGCAGCCAAGTCCACCCTAGCCAAGAGACCCAGTACTTC.

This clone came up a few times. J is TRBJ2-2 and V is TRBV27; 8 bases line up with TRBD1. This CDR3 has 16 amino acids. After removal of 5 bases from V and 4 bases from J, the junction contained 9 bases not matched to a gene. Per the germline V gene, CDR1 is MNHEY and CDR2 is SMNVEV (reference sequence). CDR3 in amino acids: CASSPPGQGSTGELFF. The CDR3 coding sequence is TGTGCCAGCAGTCCGCCCGGACAGGGATCCACCGGGGAGCTGTTTTTT.

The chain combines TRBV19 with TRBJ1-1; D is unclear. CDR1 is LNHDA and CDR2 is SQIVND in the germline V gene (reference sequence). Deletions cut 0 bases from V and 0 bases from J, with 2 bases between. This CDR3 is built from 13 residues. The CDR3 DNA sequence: TGTGCCAGTAGTATAGAAGTGAACACTGAAGCTTTCTTT. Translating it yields CASSIEVNTEAFF.

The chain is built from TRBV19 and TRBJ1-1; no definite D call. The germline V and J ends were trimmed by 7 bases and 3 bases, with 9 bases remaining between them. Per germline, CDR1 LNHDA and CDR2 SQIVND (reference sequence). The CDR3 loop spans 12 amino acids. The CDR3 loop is CASTDGDTEAFF. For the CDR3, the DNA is TGTGCCAGTACAGATGGGGACACTGAAGCTTTCTTT.